These 28 T cell receptor beta chains were all obtained from the same sample, sequenced in a study of blood T cell repertoires in COVID-19. The table came from immunoSEQ multiplex PCR; TCRdb's copy has only in-frame clones and leaves some out. The sample lists tens of thousands of clones; around nine tenths were seen once. Sequencing used peripheral blood. These receptors were collected from a woman aged 55-69 years with COVID-19, enrolled during active disease.

The chain combines TRBV19 with TRBJ1-4; D uncertain. The CDR3 totals 14 residues. Deletions cut 5 bases from V and 2 bases from J, with 9 bases between. Germline V lookup: CDR1 LNHDA, CDR2 SQIVND (reference sequence). The CDR3 region has the DNA TGTGCCAGTAGTCACGGGTCGACTAATGAAAAACTGTTTTTT. This sequence encodes CASSHGSTNEKLFF.

The genes are TRBV5-1 and TRBJ2-1; 14 bases fit TRBD2. V shed 0 bases and J 0 bases; nucleotides not matched to a gene: 8. Germline CDR1 and CDR2: SGHRS and YFSETQ. The CDR3 is made up of 20 amino acids. CDR3 in DNA: TGCGCCAGCAGCTTGGTTCTGGGGGGACTAGCGGGAGTCTCCTACAATGAGCAGTTCTTC. Its protein product is CASSLVLGGLAGVSYNEQFF.

V and J are TRBV9 and TRBJ2-7; no definite D call. The CDR3 extends over 14 amino acids. V lost 0 bases and J 6 bases, leaving 13 bases between the germline ends. Germline CDR1 and CDR2: SGDLS and YYNGEE. The CDR3 sequence: CASSVGALGTEQYF. Here the CDR3 DNA reads TGTGCCAGCAGCGTAGGAGCGTTAGGAACCGAGCAGTACTTC.

The rearrangement joins TRBV7-9 to TRBJ1-1; 7 nucleotides match TRBD1. The CDR3 extends over 12 amino acids. The J segment lost 8 bases and the V segment lost 5 bases, leaving 5 bases of the junction unmatched. Germline lookup yields CDR1 SEHNR and CDR2 FQNEAQ (reference sequence). The DNA for the CDR3 is TGTGCCAGCAGCCCGGGACAGTTAGAAGCTTTCTTT. Translated: CASSPGQLEAFF.

The rearrangement joins TRBV7-3 to TRBJ2-2, with a tentative D call TRBD2 (6 bases). The CDR3 runs to 14 residues. Germline assignment: CDR1 SGHTA and CDR2 FQGTGA. Deletions cut 5 bases from V and 2 bases from J, with 9 bases between. The CDR3 is CASSAGRNTGELFF. In DNA form, the CDR3 reads TGTGCCAGCAGCGCGGGACGCAACACCGGGGAGCTGTTTTTT.

The chain recombines TRBV10-2 with TRBJ1-2, with TRBD1 matching over 8 bases. The V gene end was trimmed by 2 bases and the J gene end by 4 bases; junction bases not matched to a gene: 9. Per the germline V gene, CDR1 is WSHSY and CDR2 is SAAADI. The length of the CDR3 is 16 residues. The CDR3 spells CASSENVQGAGYGYTF. CDR3 nucleotide sequence: TGCGCCAGCAGTGAGAACGTGCAGGGGGCGGGCTATGGCTACACCTTC.

The rearrangement joins TRBV18 to TRBJ1-5; D gene ambiguous. This CDR3 region has 18 residues. Germline V gene lookup returns CDR1 KGHSH and CDR2 LQKENI. V lost 5 bases and J lost 3, with 23 bases in between. CDR3 in DNA: TGTGCCAGCTCAACCTCCCCCCCAGTCCAGGCTCTCAATCAGCCCCAGCATTTT. Translated, it gives CASSTSPPVQALNQPQHF. The complete variable domain, with remaining parts taken from reference TRBV18 and TRBJ1-5, reads NAGVMQNPRHLVRRRGQEARLRCSPMKGHSHVYWYRQLPEEGLKFMVYLQKENIIDESGMPKERFSAEFPKEGPSILRIQQVVRGDSAAYFCASSTSPPVQALNQPQHFGDGTRLSIL.

The chain employs TRBV27 and TRBJ2-5, with TRBD2 matching 8 bases. After removal of 3 bases from V and 5 bases from J, the junction contained 5 bases not matched to a gene. Germline V CDR1 and CDR2: MNHEY, SMNVEV (reference sequence). The CDR3 has 14 residues. This CDR3 reads CASSLRTGGETQYF. In nucleotides, the CDR3 is TGTGCCAGCAGTTTGCGGACGGGGGGGGAGACCCAGTACTTC.

V usage is TRBV21-1 and J usage is TRBJ2-7; the table's D call of TRBD1 was not tested on the DNA. TRBV21-1 is a recognized pseudogene. The CDR3 is 18 amino acids. CDR3 residues: CASIARDRVSTTSYEQYF. In DNA, the CDR3 is TGTGCCAGCATCGCCCGGGACAGGGTTTCTACTACCTCCTACGAGCAGTACTTC.

The chain employs TRBV27 and TRBJ1-2, with D possibly matching TRBD1 (5 bases). Germline CDR1 is MNHEY and CDR2 is SMNVEV (reference sequence). V lost 3 bases, J lost 2 bases, and 7 bases lay in between. CDR3 length equals 13 residues. The CDR3 loop reads CASSFGGNYGYTF. The CDR3 DNA is TGTGCCAGCAGTTTTGGGGGGAACTATGGCTACACCTTC.

The rearrangement uses TRBV7-8 and TRBJ1-3; TRBD1 is a possible D gene (6 bases). V was shortened by 1 base and J by 0 bases, with 10 bases between the two germline ends. The CDR3 extends over 16 amino acids. Germline assignment: CDR1 SGHVS and CDR2 FQNEAQ. The CDR3 DNA is TGTGCCAGCAGCTTAGTCAGGACAGTCTCTGGAAACACCATATATTTT. Protein product: CASSLVRTVSGNTIYF.

CDR3 in amino acids: CASSPRMDRGKDQPQHF. The CDR3 DNA reads TGTGCCAGCTCACCACGAATGGACAGGGGCAAGGATCAGCCCCAGCATTTT. V gene TRBV18 combines with J gene TRBJ1-5; 9 positions match TRBD1. CDR3 length equals 17 residues. Germline values: CDR1 KGHSH, CDR2 LQKENI. The V and J ends lost 1 base and 5 bases, in that order; junction bases with no gene match: 9.

The V call is TRBV4-1, the J call TRBJ1-1; possible D gene TRBD1, 6 bases. This CDR3 region has 16 residues. Germline values: CDR1 MGHRA, CDR2 YSYEKL. V was cut by 3 bases and J by 10 bases, with 24 bases left in between. The CDR3 bases are TGCGCCAGCAGCCAGGGGAACGGAAACAGGGACAATTTAGCTTTCTTT. Its translation: CASSQGNGNRDNLAFF.

This clone was recorded once. The V gene is TRBV27, the J gene TRBJ1-2; 9 nucleotides agree with TRBD1. The V and J ends lost 4 bases and 6 bases, in that order; junction bases with no gene match: 9. The germline V gene has CDR1 MNHEY and CDR2 SMNVEV (reference sequence). The CDR3 has 15 amino acids. CDR3 DNA sequence: TGTGCCAGCAGTTCATACGGACAGGGGTATGATGGCTACACCTTC. Protein: CASSSYGQGYDGYTF.

This chain uses TRBV10-1 with TRBJ2-7; D possibly corresponds to TRBD2 (7 bases). This CDR3 has 13 residues. V lost 0 bases, J lost 6 bases, and 9 bases lay in between. CDR1 is WNHNN and CDR2 is SYGVQD in the germline V gene (reference sequence). CDR3 loop: CASSESGGAEQYF. DNA of the CDR3: TGCGCCAGCAGTGAGTCTGGGGGGGCCGAGCAGTACTTC.

This chain joins TRBV7-9 and TRBJ2-1, with 9 bases fitting TRBD2. The CDR3 contains 16 residues. The germline V gene encodes CDR1 SEHNR and CDR2 FQNEAQ (reference sequence). J gave up 4 bases and V 5 bases, and 9 bases lay outside the gene matches. CDR3 DNA: TGTGCCAGCAGCCCGGAGCTAGCGGGAAGGTACAATGAGCAGTTCTTC. This codes for CASSPELAGRYNEQFF.

CDR3 nucleotides: TGTGCCAGCAGCTCACGACAGGGGGTTCAGCCCCAGCATTTT. Its translation: CASSSRQGVQPQHF. J is TRBJ1-5 and V is TRBV7-9; 9 positions match TRBD1. CDR1 and CDR2 from the germline V gene are SEHNR and FQNEAQ (reference sequence). The CDR3 loop spans 14 amino acids. V lost 4 bases, J lost 6 bases, and 4 bases stayed unmatched.

The CDR3 DNA sequence: TGTGCCAGCAGGGCCCCGGGACAGAACACTGAAGCTTTCTTT. This encodes CASRAPGQNTEAFF. The J gene is TRBJ1-1, the V gene TRBV28; the D gene is possibly TRBD1 (6 bases). In germline, CDR1 is MDHEN, CDR2 SYDVKM. The length of the CDR3 is 14 residues. Trimming removed 6 bases from V and 1 base from J, with 12 bases in between.

CDR3 residues: CASSPSGREGQYF. CDR3 DNA sequence: TGTGCCAGCAGCCCTAGCGGGAGGGAAGGGCAGTACTTC. The rearrangement links TRBV11-2 to TRBJ2-7, with TRBD2 matching 12 bases. CDR1 and CDR2 from the germline V gene are SGHAT and FQNNGV. V trimming: 5 bases; J trimming: 9 bases; junction bases outside the gene matches: 5. The CDR3 consists of 13 residues.

In its sample, this clone was seen once. CDR3 protein: CASSYSSTGYARAFF. The CDR3 DNA is TGTGCCAGCAGTTACAGCTCGACAGGGTACGCGAGAGCTTTCTTT. The chain is built from TRBV6-5 and TRBJ1-1; TRBD1 agrees at 7 bases. The CDR3 is made up of 15 amino acids. The germline V gene encodes CDR1 MNHEY and CDR2 SVGAGI. J was trimmed by 10 bases and V by 2 bases; bases with no gene match: 13.

CDR3 nucleotide sequence: TGCAGCGTAGGAGACAGGGCAACTAATGAAAAACTGTTTTTT. Its translation: CSVGDRATNEKLFF. The chain uses TRBV29-1 and TRBJ1-4, with 7 bases lining up with TRBD1. J gave up 0 bases and V 6 bases, and 4 bases lay outside the gene matches. Germline CDR1 reads SQVTM; CDR2 reads ANQGSEA. This CDR3 is built from 14 residues. The whole variable domain, filled in from reference TRBV29-1 and TRBJ1-4, reads SAVISQKPSRDICQRGTSLTIQCQVDSQVTMMFWYRQQPGQSLTLIATANQGSEATYESGFVIDKFPISRPNLTFSTLTVSNMSPEDSSIYLCSVGDRATNEKLFFGSGTQLSVL.

The chain couples TRBV28 to TRBJ2-2; 8 positions match TRBD2. V was clipped by 3 bases and J by 2 bases; unmatched bases: 14. The germline CDR1 and CDR2 sequences are MDHEN and SYDVKM. The CDR3 spans 19 residues. CDR3 region: CASSFGPRTSGPNTGELFF. CDR3 DNA: TGTGCCAGCAGTTTTGGACCCCGCACTAGCGGTCCTAACACCGGGGAGCTGTTTTTT.

V usage is TRBV28 and J usage is TRBJ2-4, with 9 nucleotides matching TRBD2. Per germline, CDR1 MDHEN and CDR2 SYDVKM. This CDR3 is 16 amino acids long. V gave up 3 bases and J gave up 3 bases; unmatched junction bases: 6. CDR3 sequence: CASSFLAGVGKNIQYF. In DNA form, the CDR3 reads TGTGCCAGCAGTTTCTTAGCGGGAGTGGGCAAAAACATTCAGTACTTC.

The chain joins TRBV19 to TRBJ1-1; D is unclear. The CDR3 is made up of 14 amino acids. Trimming left V 4 bases short and J 0 bases short, with 9 bases between. Germline values: CDR1 LNHDA, CDR2 SQIVND (reference sequence). This CDR3 is CASSTEFMNTEAFF. CDR3 in DNA: TGTGCCAGTAGTACAGAATTTATGAACACTGAAGCTTTCTTT.

This clone was observed a few times. This CDR3 reads CAWSAGQGDSPLHF. For the CDR3, the DNA is TGTGCCTGGAGTGCCGGACAGGGGGATTCACCCCTCCACTTT. The genes are TRBV30 and TRBJ1-6, with TRBD1 matching over 10 bases. With V trimmed by 1 base and J by 8 bases, 2 bases remained unmatched. Germline V gene lookup returns CDR1 GTSNPN and CDR2 SVGIG (reference sequence). This CDR3 is built from 14 residues.

The chain carries TRBV6-5 and TRBJ1-2; TRBD1 aligns across 7 bases. The germline gives CDR1 MNHEY, CDR2 SVGAGI. J was trimmed by 1 base and V by 4 bases; bases with no gene match: 6. This CDR3 spans 15 amino acids. CDR3 loop: CASSFRQGDNYGYTF. CDR3 sequence (DNA): TGTGCCAGCAGTTTCAGACAGGGCGATAACTATGGCTACACCTTC.

This rearrangement joins TRBV28 to TRBJ2-1, with D possibly matching TRBD2 (5 bases). The V and J ends lost 6 bases and 9 bases respectively, with 21 bases between them. This CDR3 has 15 amino acids. CDR1 and CDR2 from the germline V gene are MDHEN and SYDVKM. The CDR3 region is CASSLIGEGKVEQFF. CDR3 coding DNA: TGTGCCAGCAGCCTTATAGGAGAGGGAAAAGTTGAGCAGTTCTTC.

This CDR3 reads CAIRGEGRGYSEAFF. The CDR3 nucleotides are TGTGCCATCAGGGGGGAGGGGAGGGGATATTCTGAAGCTTTCTTT. The rearrangement joins TRBV10-3 to TRBJ1-1; TRBD1 might be the D (5 bases). Germline V CDR1 and CDR2: ENHRY, SYGVKD. Between the trimmed V and J ends, which lost 6 bases and 6 bases, there was a span of 20 bases. There are 15 residues in the CDR3.